The present entry profiles one T cell receptor (beta chain) with its context. The sample originates from a study of blood T cell repertoires in COVID-19. V dropped 8 bases and J dropped 0 bases, with 13 bases sitting between them. Germline V gene data show CDR1 as MNHEY and CDR2 as SMNVEV (reference sequence). CDR3 size: 14 residues. In the original analysis: Researchers report that nucleated cell counts were estimated from reference gene primer amplification. Profiled with immunoSEQ multiplex PCR; TCRdb holds only in-frame clones, not every one. The V and J calls and clone size come from that table; D and trimming were worked out from the DNA. The sample includes around 200,000 clones, about 88% of them seen just once.

Sequencing was performed on peripheral blood. This chain uses TRBV27 with TRBJ1-2; tentatively, D is TRBD1 (6 bases). The source is a man aged 18 to 29 with active or convalescent COVID-19. CDR3: CASSGRTANYGYTF. The CDR3 nucleotides read TGTGCCAGCTCTGGACGGACAGCTAACTATGGCTACACCTTC.